What follows is one T cell receptor (beta chain) and its context. Here immunoSEQ multiplex PCR was the method, and the copy in TCRdb shows in-frame clones only, minus some. The table records roughly 260,000 clones, roughly 90% of them present only once. The data derive from a study of blood T cell repertoires in COVID-19. Germline CDR1 reads KGHSH; CDR2 reads LQKENI. The CDR3 is made up of 12 amino acids. V shed 2 bases, J shed 10 bases, and the junction held 2 bases outside the gene matches. The rearrangement joins TRBV18 to TRBJ2-1; 7 positions match TRBD1. Material: peripheral blood. This TCR was recovered from a woman aged 30 to 39 with COVID-19, enrolled during active disease. Written as DNA, the CDR3 is TGTGCCAGCTCACCAGCACAGGGGGAGCAGTTCTTC. Amino acid sequence: CASSPAQGEQFF.